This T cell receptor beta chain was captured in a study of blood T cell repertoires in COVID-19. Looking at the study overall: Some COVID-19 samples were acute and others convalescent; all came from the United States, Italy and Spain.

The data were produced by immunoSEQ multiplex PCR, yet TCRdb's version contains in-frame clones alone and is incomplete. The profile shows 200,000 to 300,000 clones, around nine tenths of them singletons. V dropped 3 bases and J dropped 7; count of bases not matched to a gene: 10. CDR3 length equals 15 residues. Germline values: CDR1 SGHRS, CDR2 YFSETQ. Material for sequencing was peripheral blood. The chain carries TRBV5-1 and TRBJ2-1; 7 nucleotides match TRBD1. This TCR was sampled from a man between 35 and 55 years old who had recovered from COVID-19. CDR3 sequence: CASSSGTVGLNEQFF. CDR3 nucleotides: TGCGCCAGCAGCTCCGGGACAGTGGGATTAAATGAGCAGTTCTTC. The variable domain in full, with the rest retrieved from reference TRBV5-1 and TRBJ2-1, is KAGVTQTPRYLIKTRGQQVTLSCSPISGHRSVSWYQQTPGQGLQFLFEYFSETQRNKGNFPGRFSGRQFSNSRSEMNVSTLELGDSALYLCASSSGTVGLNEQFFGPGTRLTVL.